One and the same sample provided the 11 T cell receptor beta chains below, sequenced in a study of T cell clonality in common variable immunodeficiency. Clones were sequenced by immunoSEQ multiplex PCR, and TCRdb holds only the in-frame ones, with some missing. The record shows around 57,000 clones for this sample, with no singletons present. The sequencing input was peripheral blood mononuclear cells. All receptors come from a person aged 18-70 years in good health.

Many counts were recorded for this clone. The CDR3 end lies 3 residues beyond the end of the read and is filled in from the germline J gene. The J gene is TRBJ2-1, the V gene TRBV19; 8 bases line up with TRBD2. CDR1 and CDR2 (germline): LNHDA, SQIVND (reference sequence). After removal of 3 bases from V and 8 bases from J, the junction contained 6 bases not matched to a gene. This CDR3 has 14 amino acids. The CDR3 sequence: CASSMQAGEDEQFF. Partial CDR3 DNA: TGTGCCAGTAGTATGCAAGCGGGAGAGGATGAG.

This clone was recorded many times. The sequence runs out 3 residues before the end of the CDR3; the remainder is reconstructed from the germline J gene. This chain connects TRBV6-1 to TRBJ2-7, with 8 bases matching TRBD1. Germline CDR1 is MNHNS and CDR2 is SASEGT. This CDR3 has 16 amino acids. V shed 4 bases and J 4 bases; nucleotides not matched to a gene: 12. The part of the CDR3 DNA that was read is TGTGCCAGCAGTGGCAACGCCTATCGGGACAGGTACGAG. Its protein is CASSGNAYRDRYE. The complete CDR3 sequence is CASSGNAYRDRYEQYF.

This clone was picked up a small number of times. The CDR3 end is not reached by the read, which stops 3 residues before it; the germline J gene fills it in. The chain recombines TRBV20-1 with TRBJ2-1; no clear D. V dropped 1 base and J dropped 5 bases, with 12 bases sitting between them. CDR3 length equals 14 residues. From germline, CDR1 is DFQATT and CDR2 SNEGSKA (reference sequence). The CDR3 region is CSARGGGPHNEQFF. CDR3 DNA, as far as it was read: TGCAGTGCTAGAGGAGGTGGTCCACACAATGAG.

This clone was recorded many times. The CDR3 is cut off 3 residues early in the read; its end comes from the germline J gene. The rearrangement links TRBV6-1 to TRBJ2-7; a weak D match, TRBD1 (5 bases). The CDR3 loop spans 14 amino acids. V lost 4 bases, J lost 0 bases, and 10 bases lay in between. Germline assignment: CDR1 MNHNS and CDR2 SASEGT. CDR3 DNA (partial): TGTGCCAGCAGTGGACAGCCGAGCTCCTACGAG. It encodes CASSGQPSSYE. The CDR3, in full, reads CASSGQPSSYEQYF.

Many counts were recorded for this clone. The read finishes 3 residues shy of the CDR3 end, and the germline J gene is used to complete it. The chain combines TRBV28 with TRBJ2-1; 10 nucleotides match TRBD2. Germline values: CDR1 MDHEN, CDR2 SYDVKM. The CDR3 totals 13 residues. V lost 5 bases and J lost 9; bases outside the gene matches: 4. The DNA read from the CDR3 is TGTGCCAGCAGTCCCGGGACTAGCGTTGAG. Protein product: CASSPGTSVE. The whole CDR3 sequence is CASSPGTSVEQFF.

This clone was seen many times. The DNA ends 3 residues before the CDR3 does, and the rest of the CDR3 is filled in from the germline J gene. The chain links TRBV6-2 or TRBV6-3 to TRBJ2-6, with a weak D call TRBD1 (6 bases). Trimming cost V 2 bases and J 4 bases, with 9 bases left between them. Germline values: CDR1 MNHEY, CDR2 SVGEGT. The CDR3 totals 15 residues. CDR3 loop: CASSYTGSGANVLTF. The sequenced CDR3 bases are TGTGCCAGCAGTTACACAGGGAGCGGGGCCAACGTC.

This clone was counted many times. From the germline J gene comes the end of the CDR3, since the read stops 3 residues before it. This rearrangement joins TRBV5-6 to TRBJ2-7, with 9 positions matching TRBD1. Per the germline V gene, CDR1 is SGHDT and CDR2 is YYEEEE. J was trimmed by 5 bases and V by 1 base; bases with no gene match: 4. CDR3 length equals 14 residues. CDR3 DNA, as far as it was read: TGTGCCAGCAGCTTGACAGGGGGCGCGCACGAG. This translates into CASSLTGGAHE. The complete CDR3 protein is CASSLTGGAHEQYF.

This clone was observed many times. The CDR3 is cut off 3 residues early in the read; its end comes from the germline J gene. The chain has TRBV30 and TRBJ2-1; 7 bases align to TRBD2. This CDR3 spans 13 amino acids. The V segment lost 5 bases and the J segment 8 bases; nucleotides outside the gene matches: 9. Germline V gives CDR1 GTSNPN, CDR2 SVGIG (reference sequence). CDR3 DNA (partial): TGTGCCTGGGAAGCGGGACGGACGGATGAG. Protein sequence: CAWEAGRTDE. The CDR3 reads in full as CAWEAGRTDEQFF.

This clone was recorded at least ten times. The DNA ends 3 residues before the CDR3 does, and the rest of the CDR3 is filled in from the germline J gene. This chain connects TRBV12-3 or TRBV12-4 to TRBJ2-1; tentatively, D is TRBD2 (6 bases). V was cut by 6 bases and J by 3 bases, with 9 bases left in between. CDR3 length: 13 residues. CDR3 loop: CASRPTSYNEQFF. Incomplete CDR3 DNA: TGTGCCAGCAGACCGACTAGCTACAATGAG.

Ten or more counts support this clone. The read is 3 residues too short to cover the CDR3 end, so that end is filled in from the germline J gene. The chain combines TRBV5-6 with TRBJ2-1; D ambiguous. CDR3 size: 15 residues. V shed 2 bases and J shed 2 bases, with 11 bases lying between them. Germline CDR1 and CDR2: SGHDT and YYEEEE. The sequenced part of the CDR3 DNA is TGTGCCAGCAGCTTTATTGAGGTCGCCTACAATGAG. Translated: CASSFIEVAYNE. The CDR3 in its entirety is CASSFIEVAYNEQFF.

In this sample, this clone turned up many times. The read finishes 3 residues shy of the CDR3 end, and the germline J gene is used to complete it. The chain uses TRBV7-9 and TRBJ2-1; 13 bases are a match to TRBD2. In germline, CDR1 is SEHNR, CDR2 FQNEAQ (reference sequence). The length of the CDR3 is 15 residues. The V segment lost 3 bases and the J segment 8 bases; nucleotides outside the gene matches: 4. CDR3 bases read: TGTGCCAGCAGCTTCCGCGGACTAGCGGGAGATGAG. Translation: CASSFRGLAGDE. The full-length CDR3 reads as CASSFRGLAGDEQFF.